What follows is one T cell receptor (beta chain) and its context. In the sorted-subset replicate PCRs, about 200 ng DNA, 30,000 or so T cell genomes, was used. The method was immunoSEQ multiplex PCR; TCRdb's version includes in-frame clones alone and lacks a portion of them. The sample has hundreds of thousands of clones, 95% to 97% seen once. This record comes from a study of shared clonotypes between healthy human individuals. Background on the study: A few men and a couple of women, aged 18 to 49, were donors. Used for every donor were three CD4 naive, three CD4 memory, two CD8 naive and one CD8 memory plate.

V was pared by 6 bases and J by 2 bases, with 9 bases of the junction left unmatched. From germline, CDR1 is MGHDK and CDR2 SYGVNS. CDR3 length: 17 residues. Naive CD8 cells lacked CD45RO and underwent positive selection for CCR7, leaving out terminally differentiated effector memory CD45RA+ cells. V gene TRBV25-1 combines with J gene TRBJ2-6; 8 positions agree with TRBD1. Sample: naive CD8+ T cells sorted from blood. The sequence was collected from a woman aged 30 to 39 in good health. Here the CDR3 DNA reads TGTGCCAGCAGCGGACAGGGATTTGTCACTGGGGCCAACGTCCTGACTTTC. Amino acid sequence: CASSGQGFVTGANVLTF.